The entry below gives a single T cell receptor (beta chain) sequence along with its context. Its cognate antigen is unknown. The data were obtained in a study of T-cell memory formation after mild COVID-19. Study conclusions and caveats: Detection of some responders pre-infection suggested pre-existing cross-reactive memory T cells participated.

The CDR3 contains 14 residues. Germline loops: CDR1 SGHRS, CDR2 YFSETQ. J was trimmed by 6 bases and V by 7 bases; bases with no gene match: 11. cDNA libraries for TCR alpha and TCR beta, carrying sample barcodes and UMIs, came from 5'RACE with constant-segment primers. TCRdb independently ran MiXCR on the 5' RACE reads; one entry per CDR3 protein. The sample records about 170,000 distinct CDR3 sequences, 10% to 15% being singletons. V and J are TRBV5-1 and TRBJ2-3, with TRBD2 matching over 7 bases. The clonotype originates from a man between 18 and 35 years old who had mild COVID-19 (a few samples of this study predate the infection). Cell type and time point are not known. Sequences were obtained from PBMCs or a T cell subset sorted from them (not recorded which). CDR3 coding DNA: TGCGCCAGCTCGAGCGGGGCCTCGGAGGATACGCAGTATTTT. Its translation: CASSSGASEDTQYF.